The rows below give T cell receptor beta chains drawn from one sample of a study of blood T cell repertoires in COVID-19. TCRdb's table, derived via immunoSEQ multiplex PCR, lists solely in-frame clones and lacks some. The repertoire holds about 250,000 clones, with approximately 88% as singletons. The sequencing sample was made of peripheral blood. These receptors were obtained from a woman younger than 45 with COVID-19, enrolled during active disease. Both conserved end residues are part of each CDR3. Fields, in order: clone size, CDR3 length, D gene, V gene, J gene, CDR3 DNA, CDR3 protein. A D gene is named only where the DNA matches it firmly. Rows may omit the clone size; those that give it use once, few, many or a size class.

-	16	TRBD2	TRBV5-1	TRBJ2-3	TGCGCCAGCAGCCCAGGCACCGCGGGGGGCACAGATACGCAGTATTTT	CASSPGTAGGTDTQYF
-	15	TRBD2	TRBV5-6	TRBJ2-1	TGTGCCAGCAGCGCGGGACTAGCGGGGGACAATGAGCAGTTCTTC	CASSAGLAGDNEQFF
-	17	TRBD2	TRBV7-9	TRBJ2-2	TGTGCCAGCTCACCCCATCGGGGGGGGCGAGGTACCGGGGAGCTGTTTTTT	CASSPHRGGRGTGELFF
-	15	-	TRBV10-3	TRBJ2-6	TGTGCCATCAGTGTCGGACTCTCTGGGGCCAACGTCCTGACTTTC	CAISVGLSGANVLTF
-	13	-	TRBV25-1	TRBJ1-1	TGTGCCAGCGTCAGGGGCGAAAACACTGAAGCTTTCTTT	CASVRGENTEAFF
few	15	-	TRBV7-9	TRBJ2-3	TGTGCCAGCAGCTTAGTTAATTCCCCCACAGATACGCAGTATTTT	CASSLVNSPTDTQYF
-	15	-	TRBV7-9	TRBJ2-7	TGTGCCAGCAGCTTAGGCGTCCGCAGGGAACACGAGCAGTACTTC	CASSLGVRREHEQYF
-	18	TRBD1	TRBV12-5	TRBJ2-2	TGTGCTAGTGGTTACCCAACTCCCGGGACAGGATCGGTCGGGGAGCTGTTTTTT	CASGYPTPGTGSVGELFF
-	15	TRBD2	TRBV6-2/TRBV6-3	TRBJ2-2	TGTGCCAGCAGTCGGGGGGGCGTGGACACCGGGGAGCTGTTTTTT	CASSRGGVDTGELFF
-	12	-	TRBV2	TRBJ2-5	TGTGCCAGCAGAGGGGGGGAAGAGACCCAGTACTTC	CASRGGEETQYF
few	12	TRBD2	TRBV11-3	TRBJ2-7	TGTGCCAGCAGCTTAAGCGGGGACGAGCAGTACTTC	CASSLSGDEQYF
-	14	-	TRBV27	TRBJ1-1	TGTGCCAGCCGGCCTATAGCAGGGTACACTGAAGCTTTCTTT	CASRPIAGYTEAFF
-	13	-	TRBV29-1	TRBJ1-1	TGCAGCGTAAGGGAGGGGGGATACACTGAAGCTTTCTTT	CSVREGGYTEAFF